The 5 T cell receptor beta chains reported below all come from one sample, sequenced in a study of blood T cell repertoires in COVID-19. Profiled with immunoSEQ multiplex PCR; TCRdb holds only in-frame clones, not every one. The sample contains some 99,000 clones, about 90% of which appear only once. Sequencing input: peripheral blood. These receptors were taken from a human donor in a cohort sampled during active COVID-19.

The rearrangement joins TRBV18 to TRBJ2-1; D not resolved. The CDR3 contains 12 residues. V lost 0 bases, J lost 8 bases, and 5 bases lay in between. CDR1 and CDR2 from the germline V gene are KGHSH and LQKENI. The chain's CDR3 is CASSPPFHEQFF. The CDR3 nucleotides read TGTGCCAGCTCACCACCCTTCCATGAGCAGTTCTTC.

V gene TRBV10-3 combines with J gene TRBJ1-1; 9 bases align to TRBD1. Per the germline V gene, CDR1 is ENHRY and CDR2 is SYGVKD. This CDR3 contains 14 residues. V shed 6 bases and J 5 bases; nucleotides not matched to a gene: 7. CDR3 DNA sequence: TGTGCCATCAGGGGACAGGGTGATTTTACTGAAGCTTTCTTT. Residues: CAIRGQGDFTEAFF.

This clone was detected once. This chain joins TRBV7-3 and TRBJ2-5; D uncertain. CDR3 length equals 13 residues. V was pared by 5 bases and J by 0 bases, with 7 bases between. CDR1 is SGHTA and CDR2 is FQGTGA in the germline V gene. CDR3 in DNA: TGTGCCAGCAGCCTCAGATACCAAGAGACCCAGTACTTC. Its protein product is CASSLRYQETQYF.

The chain carries TRBV5-4 and TRBJ2-5; D possibly corresponds to TRBD2 (7 bases). The V gene's germline CDR1 is SGHNT and CDR2 YYREEE (reference sequence). V dropped 4 bases and J dropped 4 bases, with 17 bases sitting between them. CDR3 length equals 15 residues. The DNA for the CDR3 is TGTGCCAGCAGCCCACCGTGGGGGGGCGCAGAGACCCAGTACTTC. Translation: CASSPPWGGAETQYF.

This rearrangement joins TRBV5-4 to TRBJ1-1; 9 bases are a match to TRBD1. V lost 4 bases and J lost 3; bases outside the gene matches: 10. The CDR3 has 16 residues. Germline V gene data show CDR1 as SGHNT and CDR2 as YYREEE (reference sequence). The CDR3: CASSTPTGGADTEAFF. The CDR3 bases are TGTGCCAGCAGCACCCCTACAGGGGGCGCGGACACTGAAGCTTTCTTT.